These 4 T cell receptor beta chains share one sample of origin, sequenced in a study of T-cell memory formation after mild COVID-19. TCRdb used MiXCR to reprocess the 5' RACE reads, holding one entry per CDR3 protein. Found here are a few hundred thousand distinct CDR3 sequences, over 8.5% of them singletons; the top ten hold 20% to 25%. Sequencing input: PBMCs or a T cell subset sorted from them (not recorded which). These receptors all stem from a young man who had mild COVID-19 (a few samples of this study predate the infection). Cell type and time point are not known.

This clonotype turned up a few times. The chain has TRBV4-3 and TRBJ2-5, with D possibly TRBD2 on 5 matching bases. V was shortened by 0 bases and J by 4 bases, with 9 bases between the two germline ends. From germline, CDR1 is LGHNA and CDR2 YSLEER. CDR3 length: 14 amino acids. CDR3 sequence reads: CASSQDPGVETQYF. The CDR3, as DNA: TGCGCCAGCAGCCAAGATCCCGGGGTAGAGACCCAGTACTTC.

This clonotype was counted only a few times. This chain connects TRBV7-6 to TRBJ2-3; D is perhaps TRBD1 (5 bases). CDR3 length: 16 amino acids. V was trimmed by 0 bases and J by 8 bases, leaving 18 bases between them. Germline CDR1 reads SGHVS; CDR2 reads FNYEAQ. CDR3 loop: CASSLAGAPGVSTQYF. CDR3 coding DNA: TGTGCCAGCAGCTTAGCAGGGGCTCCGGGTGTTAGTACGCAGTATTTT.

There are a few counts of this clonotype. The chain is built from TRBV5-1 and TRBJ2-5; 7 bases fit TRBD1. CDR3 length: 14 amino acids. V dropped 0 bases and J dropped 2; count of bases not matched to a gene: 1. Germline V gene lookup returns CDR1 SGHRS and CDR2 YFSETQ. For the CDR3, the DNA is TGCGCCAGCAGCTTGGCGGGACAGCAAGAGACCCAGTACTTC. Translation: CASSLAGQQETQYF.

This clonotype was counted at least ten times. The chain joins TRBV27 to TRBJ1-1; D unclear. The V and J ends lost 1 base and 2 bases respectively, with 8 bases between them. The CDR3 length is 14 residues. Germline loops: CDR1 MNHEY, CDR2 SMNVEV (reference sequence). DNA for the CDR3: TGTGCCAGCAGTTTATATCGGGATAACACTGAAGCTTTCTTT. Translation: CASSLYRDNTEAFF.